One and the same sample provided the 4 T cell receptor beta chains below, sequenced in a study of T cell responses to AZD1222 COVID-19 vaccine. Here immunoSEQ multiplex PCR was the method, and the copy in TCRdb shows in-frame clones only, minus some. The sample contains fewer than 65,000 clones, more than 65% of which appear only once. The sequences come from peripheral blood, collected on day 0 of AZD1222 vaccination. Receptor source: an adult in good health.

Notes on this clone: Its ends do not fully match the called genes, so a read error is possible. V and J are TRBV7-8 and TRBJ2-4, with D tentatively TRBD1 (6 bases). The CDR3 runs to 12 residues. The germline V gene encodes CDR1 SGHVS and CDR2 FQNEAQ. CDR3: CASSLGGLPSDF. CDR3 DNA sequence: TGTGCCAGCAGCTTAGGGGGGCTGCCATCGGACTTC.

This chain connects TRBV7-8 to TRBJ1-5; 7 bases are a match to TRBD1. The junction had 4 bases not matched to a gene; V was cut back by 5 bases and J by 0 bases. Germline assignment: CDR1 SGHVS and CDR2 FQNEAQ. The CDR3 runs to 15 residues. The CDR3 DNA is TGTGCCAGCAGCCCAGGGGGATATAGCAATCAGCCCCAGCATTTT. Protein product: CASSPGGYSNQPQHF. Looking up the rest from reference TRBV7-8 and TRBJ1-5 gives the full variable domain: GAGVSQSPRYKVAKRGQDVALRCDPISGHVSLFWYQQALGQGPEFLTYFQNEAQLDKSGLPSDRFFAERPEGSVSTLKIQRTQQEDSAVYLCASSPGGYSNQPQHFGDGTRLSIL.

The DNA for the CDR3 is TGTGCCAGTACCCCACAGGGGGCTGGCACTGAAGCTTTCTTT. Translating gives CASTPQGAGTEAFF. The chain uses TRBV19 and TRBJ1-1; 9 positions agree with TRBD1. The J segment lost 4 bases and the V segment lost 7 bases, leaving 7 bases of the junction unmatched. Germline V lookup: CDR1 LNHDA, CDR2 SQIVND (reference sequence). CDR3 length equals 14 residues.

CDR3 DNA sequence: TGTGCCAGCGGCGGGCACACTAATGAAAAACTGTTTTTT. This gives the protein CASGGHTNEKLFF. V is TRBV27 and J is TRBJ1-4; no definite D call. This CDR3 contains 13 residues. V gave up 8 bases and J gave up 2 bases, with 9 bases separating them. The germline V gene encodes CDR1 MNHEY and CDR2 SMNVEV (reference sequence).